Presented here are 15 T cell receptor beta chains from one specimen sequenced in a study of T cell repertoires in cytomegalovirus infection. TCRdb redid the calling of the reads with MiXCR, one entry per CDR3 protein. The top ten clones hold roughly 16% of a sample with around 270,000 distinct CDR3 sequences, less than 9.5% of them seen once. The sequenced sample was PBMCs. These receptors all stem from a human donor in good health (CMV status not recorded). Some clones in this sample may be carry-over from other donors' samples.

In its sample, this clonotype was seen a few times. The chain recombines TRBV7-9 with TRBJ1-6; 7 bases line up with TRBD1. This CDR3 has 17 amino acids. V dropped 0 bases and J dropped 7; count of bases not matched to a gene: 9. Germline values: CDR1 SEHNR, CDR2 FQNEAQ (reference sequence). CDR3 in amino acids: CASSLAGTDAFNSPLHF. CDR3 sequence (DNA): TGTGCCAGCAGCTTAGCGGGGACAGACGCGTTCAATTCACCCCTCCACTTT.

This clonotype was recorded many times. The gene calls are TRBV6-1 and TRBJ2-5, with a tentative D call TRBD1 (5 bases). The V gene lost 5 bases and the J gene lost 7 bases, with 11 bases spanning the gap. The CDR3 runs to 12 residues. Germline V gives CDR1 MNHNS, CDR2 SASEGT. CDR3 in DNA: TGTGCCAGCAGTTACGGACACGGGACCCAGTACTTC. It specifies CASSYGHGTQYF.

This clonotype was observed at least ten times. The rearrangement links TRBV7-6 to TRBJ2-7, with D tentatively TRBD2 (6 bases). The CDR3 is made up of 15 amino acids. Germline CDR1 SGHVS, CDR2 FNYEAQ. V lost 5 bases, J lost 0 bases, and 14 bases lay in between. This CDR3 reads CASSRGLATSYEQYF. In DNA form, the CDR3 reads TGTGCCAGCAGCCGGGGACTGGCTACCTCCTACGAGCAGTACTTC.

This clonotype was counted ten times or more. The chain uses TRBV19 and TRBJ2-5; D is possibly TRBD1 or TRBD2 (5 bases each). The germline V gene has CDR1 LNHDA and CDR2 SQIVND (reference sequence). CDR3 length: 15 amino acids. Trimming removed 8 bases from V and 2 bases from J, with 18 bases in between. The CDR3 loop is CASGRDQNRQETQYF. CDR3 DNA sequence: TGTGCCAGTGGCCGGGACCAAAACCGACAAGAGACCCAGTACTTC.

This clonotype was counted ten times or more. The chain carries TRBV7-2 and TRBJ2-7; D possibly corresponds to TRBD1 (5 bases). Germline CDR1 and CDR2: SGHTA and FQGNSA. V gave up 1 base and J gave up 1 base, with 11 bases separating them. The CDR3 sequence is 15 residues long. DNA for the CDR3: TGTGCCAGCAGCTTAGTAGCCCAGGGATCCTACGAGCAGTACTTC. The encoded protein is CASSLVAQGSYEQYF.

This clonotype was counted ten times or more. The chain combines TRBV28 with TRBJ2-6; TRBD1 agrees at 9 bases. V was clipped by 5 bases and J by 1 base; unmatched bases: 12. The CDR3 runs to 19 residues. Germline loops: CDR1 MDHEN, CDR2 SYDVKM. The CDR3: CASSTPGQGRFSGANVLTF. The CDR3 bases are TGTGCCAGCAGTACTCCGGGACAGGGAAGATTTTCTGGGGCCAACGTCCTGACTTTC. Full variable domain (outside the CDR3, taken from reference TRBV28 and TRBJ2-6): DVKVTQSSRYLVKRTGEKVFLECVQDMDHENMFWYRQDPGLGLRLIYFSYDVKMKEKGDIPEGYSVSREKKERFSLILESASTNQTSMYLCASSTPGQGRFSGANVLTFGAGSRLTVL.

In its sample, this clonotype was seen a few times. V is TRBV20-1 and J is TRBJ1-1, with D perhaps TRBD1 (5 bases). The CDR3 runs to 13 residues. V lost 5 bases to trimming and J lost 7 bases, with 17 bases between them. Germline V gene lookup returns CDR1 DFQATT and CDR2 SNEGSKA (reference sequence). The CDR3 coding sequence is TGCAGTGCTGCCTTTGAAGGGGATTATGAAGCTTTCTTT. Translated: CSAAFEGDYEAFF.

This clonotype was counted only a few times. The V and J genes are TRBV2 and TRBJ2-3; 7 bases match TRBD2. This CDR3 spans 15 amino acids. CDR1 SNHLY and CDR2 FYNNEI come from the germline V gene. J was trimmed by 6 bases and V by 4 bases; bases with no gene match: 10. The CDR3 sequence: CASSGGGGAGDTQYF. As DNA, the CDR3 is TGTGCCAGCAGTGGCGGCGGGGGAGCCGGGGATACGCAGTATTTT.

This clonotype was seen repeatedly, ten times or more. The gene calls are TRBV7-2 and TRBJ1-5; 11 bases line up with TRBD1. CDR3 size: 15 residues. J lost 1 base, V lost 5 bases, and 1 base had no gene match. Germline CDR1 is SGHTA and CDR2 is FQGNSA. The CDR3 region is CASSRDRGSNQPQHF. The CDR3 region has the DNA TGTGCCAGCAGCCGGGACAGGGGGAGCAATCAGCCCCAGCATTTT.

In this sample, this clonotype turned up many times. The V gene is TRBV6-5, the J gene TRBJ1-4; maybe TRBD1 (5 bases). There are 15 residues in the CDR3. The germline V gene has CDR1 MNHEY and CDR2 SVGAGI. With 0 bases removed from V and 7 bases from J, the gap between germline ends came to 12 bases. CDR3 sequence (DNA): TGTGCCAGCAGTTACTCTGGGGGTAGAGGTGAAAAACTGTTTTTT. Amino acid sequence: CASSYSGGRGEKLFF.

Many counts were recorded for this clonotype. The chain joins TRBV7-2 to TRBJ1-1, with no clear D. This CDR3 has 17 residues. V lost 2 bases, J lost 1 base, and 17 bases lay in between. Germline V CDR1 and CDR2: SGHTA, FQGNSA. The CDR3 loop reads CASSLRITRGQNTEAFF. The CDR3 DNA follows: TGTGCCAGCAGCTTAAGAATAACTCGAGGGCAGAACACTGAAGCTTTCTTT.

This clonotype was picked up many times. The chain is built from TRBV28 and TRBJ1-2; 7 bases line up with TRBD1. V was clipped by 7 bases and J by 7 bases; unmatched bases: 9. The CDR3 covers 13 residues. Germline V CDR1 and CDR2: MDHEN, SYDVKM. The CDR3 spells CASISTGRSGYTF. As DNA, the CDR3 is TGTGCCAGCATTTCGACAGGGCGGTCTGGCTACACCTTC.

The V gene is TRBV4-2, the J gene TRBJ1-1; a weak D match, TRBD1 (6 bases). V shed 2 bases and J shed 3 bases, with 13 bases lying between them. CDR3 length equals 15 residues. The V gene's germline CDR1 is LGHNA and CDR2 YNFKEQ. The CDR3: CASSQTRRGDTEAFF. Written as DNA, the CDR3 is TGTGCCAGCAGCCAAACCCGGAGGGGGGACACTGAAGCTTTCTTT.

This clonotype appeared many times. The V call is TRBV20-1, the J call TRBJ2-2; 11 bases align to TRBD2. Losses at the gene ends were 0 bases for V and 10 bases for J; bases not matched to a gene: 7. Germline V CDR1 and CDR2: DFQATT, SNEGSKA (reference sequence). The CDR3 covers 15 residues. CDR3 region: CSARDLSGGALELFF. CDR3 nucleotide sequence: TGCAGTGCTAGAGATCTTAGCGGGGGGGCCCTGGAGCTGTTTTTT.

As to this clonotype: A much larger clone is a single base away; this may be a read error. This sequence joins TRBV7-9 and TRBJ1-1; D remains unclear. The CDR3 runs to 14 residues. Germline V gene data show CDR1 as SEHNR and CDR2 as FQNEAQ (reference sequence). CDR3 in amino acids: CTSSAGVMNTEAFF. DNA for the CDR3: TGTACCAGCAGCGCCGGGGTCATGAACACTGAAGCTTTCTTT.